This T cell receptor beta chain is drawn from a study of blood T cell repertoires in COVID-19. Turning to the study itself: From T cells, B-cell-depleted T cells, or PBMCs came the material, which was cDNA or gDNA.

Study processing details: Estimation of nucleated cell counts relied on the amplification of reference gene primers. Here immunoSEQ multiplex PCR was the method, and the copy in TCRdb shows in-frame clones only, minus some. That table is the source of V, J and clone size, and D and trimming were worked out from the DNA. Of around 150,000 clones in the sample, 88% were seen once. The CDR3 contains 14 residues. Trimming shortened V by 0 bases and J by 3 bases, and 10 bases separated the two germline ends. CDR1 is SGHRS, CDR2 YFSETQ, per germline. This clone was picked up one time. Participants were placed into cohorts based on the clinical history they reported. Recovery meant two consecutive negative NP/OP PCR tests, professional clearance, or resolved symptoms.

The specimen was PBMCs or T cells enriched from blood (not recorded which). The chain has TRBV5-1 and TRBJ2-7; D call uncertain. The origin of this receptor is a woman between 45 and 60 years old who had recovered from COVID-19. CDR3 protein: CASSLVSESYEQYF. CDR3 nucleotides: TGCGCCAGCAGCTTGGTATCTGAGAGCTACGAGCAGTACTTC.